The 30 T cell receptor beta chains in this list originate from one sample, sequenced in a study of identical twins. Each CDR3 protein is one row after TCRdb ran MiXCR on the 5' RACE reads. The data hold approximately 220,000 distinct CDR3 sequences, with 7.5% observed a single time. The same data also contributed to another study, on yellow fever vaccine responses in identical twins.

Sample: CD8+ T cells sorted from blood. Receptors were obtained from a woman between 18 and 30 years old in good health.

This clonotype was recorded at least ten times. The genes are TRBV20-1 and TRBJ2-1; 7 bases line up with TRBD1. Germline V gives CDR1 DFQATT, CDR2 SNEGSKA (reference sequence). The CDR3 has 15 residues. J lost 3 bases, V lost 0 bases, and 5 bases had no gene match. The chain's CDR3 is CSARDMRTGYNEQFF. As DNA, the CDR3 is TGCAGTGCTAGAGATATGAGGACAGGCTACAATGAGCAGTTCTTC.

The rearrangement links TRBV12-3 or TRBV12-4 to TRBJ2-3; D possibly corresponds to TRBD2 (5 bases). The V end lost 0 bases, the J end lost 6 bases, and 10 bases lay between the germline ends. The CDR3 sequence is 14 residues long. The CDR3 nucleotides read TGTGCCAGCAGTTTAGCGCGGGTGGTGGATACGCAGTATTTT. Amino acids: CASSLARVVDTQYF.

This clonotype occurred a few times. J is TRBJ1-2 and V is TRBV9; no clear D. V was shortened by 3 bases and J by 3 bases, with 15 bases between the two germline ends. CDR1 and CDR2 from the germline V gene are SGDLS and YYNGEE. This CDR3 has 15 residues. The CDR3 DNA sequence: TGTGCCAGCAGCGAAGGTACCGAGGGATACTATGGCTACACCTTC. Encoded protein: CASSEGTEGYYGYTF. Filled out from reference TRBV9 and TRBJ1-2, the complete variable domain reads DSGVTQTPKHLITATGQRVTLRCSPRSGDLSVYWYQQSLDQGLQFLIQYYNGEERAKGNILERFSAQQFPDLHSELNLSSLELGDSALYFCASSEGTEGYYGYTFGSGTRLTVV.

This clonotype showed up many times. The chain has TRBV20-1 and TRBJ2-2; D may be TRBD1 or TRBD2 (6 bases each). Trimming pared 0 bases from V and 3 bases from J, leaving 14 bases between. CDR1 and CDR2 from the germline V gene are DFQATT and SNEGSKA (reference sequence). The CDR3 covers 16 residues. The CDR3 nucleotides are TGCAGTGCTAGAGAAGGGGGGCGCGGGGACACCGGGGAGCTGTTTTTT. It encodes CSAREGGRGDTGELFF.

This clonotype was recorded at least ten times. DNA for the CDR3: TGTGCCAGCAGCTCTGTAGACGCTAGCACAGATACGCAGTATTTT. Translating gives CASSSVDASTDTQYF. This chain joins TRBV11-2 and TRBJ2-3; D uncertain. CDR3 length: 15 amino acids. The germline gives CDR1 SGHAT, CDR2 FQNNGV. Trimming removed 4 bases from V and 0 bases from J, with 11 bases in between.

This clonotype was seen repeatedly, ten times or more. The chain employs TRBV27 and TRBJ1-2, with D hard to call. The V gene lost 8 bases and the J gene lost 0 bases, with 7 bases spanning the gap. Germline V lookup: CDR1 MNHEY, CDR2 SMNVEV (reference sequence). The CDR3 has 12 residues. The CDR3 region is CASGVPNYGYTF. The DNA for the CDR3 is TGTGCCAGCGGTGTCCCTAACTATGGCTACACCTTC.

The table lists this clonotype with a few counts. V usage is TRBV28 and J usage is TRBJ2-7; tentatively, D is TRBD1 or TRBD2 (5 bases each). The CDR3 runs to 15 residues. V gave up 6 bases and J gave up 7 bases, with 22 bases separating them. The germline V gene has CDR1 MDHEN and CDR2 SYDVKM. CDR3 DNA sequence: TGTGCCAGCAGGTCCCAGGGACCAGTTTTTCAGGAGCAGTACTTC. Amino acids: CASRSQGPVFQEQYF.

In this sample, this clonotype turned up many times. The genes are TRBV11-2 and TRBJ1-1, with D perhaps matching TRBD1 (6 bases). This CDR3 has 15 amino acids. Trimming left V 0 bases short and J 1 base short, with 9 bases between. The germline CDR1 and CDR2 sequences are SGHAT and FQNNGV. CDR3 in amino acids: CASSLEGGENTEAFF. The DNA of the CDR3 is TGTGCCAGCAGCTTAGAAGGGGGGGAGAACACTGAAGCTTTCTTT.

V is TRBV20-1 and J is TRBJ2-5; 8 bases fit TRBD2. The V gene's germline CDR1 is DFQATT and CDR2 SNEGSKA (reference sequence). After removal of 5 bases from V and 3 bases from J, the junction contained 17 bases not matched to a gene. CDR3 length: 17 amino acids. CDR3 sequence: CSAGLLAVTGPEETQYF. For the CDR3, the DNA is TGCAGTGCTGGCCTACTAGCGGTTACAGGGCCAGAAGAGACCCAGTACTTC.

This clonotype was counted between two and nine times. The rearrangement joins TRBV6-1 to TRBJ2-2; 10 nucleotides match TRBD2. CDR3 length: 15 amino acids. The germline CDR1 and CDR2 sequences are MNHNS and SASEGT. V shed 5 bases and J 5 bases; nucleotides not matched to a gene: 5. DNA of the CDR3: TGTGCCAGCAGTCCCGGGACTAGCGTTACCGGGGAGCTGTTTTTT. Its protein is CASSPGTSVTGELFF.

The chain uses TRBV6-5 and TRBJ2-7; TRBD2 aligns across 9 bases. CDR3 length: 15 amino acids. V dropped 4 bases and J dropped 7; count of bases not matched to a gene: 11. CDR1 and CDR2 from the germline V gene are MNHEY and SVGAGI. The CDR3 nucleotides are TGTGCCAGCAGTTCGGGGGCGGGAGGGCCTGAAGAGCAGTACTTC. Its protein is CASSSGAGGPEEQYF.

Ten or more counts support this clonotype. DNA of the CDR3: TGCAGTGCTAGATGGGCGGGTGACTACGAGCAGTACTTC. Translation gives CSARWAGDYEQYF. This chain joins TRBV20-1 and TRBJ2-7; a weak D match, TRBD2 (5 bases). The CDR3 loop spans 13 amino acids. Looked up from germline, CDR1 is DFQATT and CDR2 is SNEGSKA (reference sequence). Trimming removed 2 bases from V and 3 bases from J, with 11 bases in between.

As for this clonotype: One base away lies a much larger clone, so this may be a sequencing read error. The genes are TRBV29-1 and TRBJ2-3; D might be TRBD1 or TRBD2, each matching 5 bases. The CDR3 runs to 14 residues. Trimming removed 8 bases at V and 5 bases at J, with 20 bases between. Germline assignment: CDR1 SQVTM and CDR2 ANQGSEA. The CDR3 here is CSIEKGTVGDTQYF. CDR3 DNA sequence: TGCAGCATCGAAAAAGGGACCGTGGGAGATACGCAGTATTTT.

The chain uses TRBV14 and TRBJ2-7, with TRBD1 as a possible D gene (5 bases). Germline V gene data show CDR1 as SGHDN and CDR2 as FVKESK. V shed 1 base and J shed 3 bases, with 10 bases lying between them. The CDR3 sequence is 14 residues long. CDR3 nucleotide sequence: TGTGCCAGCAGCCAAGGTATTAGGGGCTACGAGCAGTACTTC. Protein sequence: CASSQGIRGYEQYF.

The chain carries TRBV5-4 and TRBJ2-3; D gene uncertain. The CDR3 covers 12 residues. CDR1 SGHNT and CDR2 YYREEE come from the germline V gene (reference sequence). The V gene lost 2 bases and the J gene lost 6 bases, with 7 bases spanning the gap. The CDR3 sequence: CASSFAPDTQYF. CDR3 sequence (DNA): TGTGCCAGCAGCTTCGCCCCGGATACGCAGTATTTT.

The gene calls are TRBV27 and TRBJ2-6, with 8 nucleotides matching TRBD1. Trimming at V came to 5 bases and at J to 1 base, leaving 10 bases not matched to a gene. Germline assignment: CDR1 MNHEY and CDR2 SMNVEV (reference sequence). This CDR3 comprises 18 residues. In nucleotides, the CDR3 is TGTGCCAGCAGTATACGGACAGGGAGTATGTCTGGGGCCAACGTCCTGACTTTC. Protein: CASSIRTGSMSGANVLTF.

Only a few counts were recorded for this clonotype. J is TRBJ1-6 and V is TRBV7-9; D is uncertain. Germline V gives CDR1 SEHNR, CDR2 FQNEAQ (reference sequence). V lost 0 bases and J 8 bases, leaving 5 bases between the germline ends. The CDR3 has 13 residues. The CDR3 loop is CASSLAGHSPLHF. The CDR3 bases are TGTGCCAGCAGCTTAGCGGGTCATTCACCCCTCCACTTT.

This clonotype has a handful of counts. The chain uses TRBV20-1 and TRBJ2-7; 7 nucleotides line up with TRBD1. Germline V gene sequence: CDR1 DFQATT, CDR2 SNEGSKA (reference sequence). The V and J ends lost 4 bases and 0 bases, in that order; junction bases with no gene match: 6. The CDR3 totals 14 residues. The CDR3 DNA follows: TGCAGTGCTATCGGACAGGCGAGCTCCTACGAGCAGTACTTC. It is translated as CSAIGQASSYEQYF.

This clonotype was seen only a few times. This chain joins TRBV10-2 and TRBJ2-2; perhaps TRBD1 as D (5 bases). The CDR3 spans 14 residues. Germline lookup yields CDR1 WSHSY and CDR2 SAAADI. Trimming took off 4 bases at V and 4 bases at J, with 10 bases between the two ends. This CDR3 is CASSGTRSTGELFF. CDR3 bases: TGCGCCAGCAGTGGGACAAGATCCACCGGGGAGCTGTTTTTT.

This clonotype was observed at least ten times. The rearrangement joins TRBV28 to TRBJ1-1; TRBD1 aligns across 7 bases. The CDR3 totals 14 residues. Per germline, CDR1 MDHEN and CDR2 SYDVKM. V lost 4 bases and J lost 4; bases outside the gene matches: 6. CDR3 bases: TGTGCCAGCAGTTCGGGACAGAGCCCCACTGAAGCTTTCTTT. Translated: CASSSGQSPTEAFF.

The chain combines TRBV5-1 with TRBJ1-6, with no clear D. The germline V gene has CDR1 SGHRS and CDR2 YFSETQ. V lost 4 bases and J lost 4, with 15 bases in between. The CDR3 runs 16 residues. CDR3: CASSLRETSYNSPLHF. The CDR3 nucleotides are TGCGCCAGCAGCCTCCGGGAGACCTCTTATAATTCACCCCTCCACTTT.

This clonotype was seen more than once but under ten times. The V call is TRBV24-1, the J call TRBJ2-3; tentatively, D is TRBD1 or TRBD2 (7 bases each). CDR1 is KGHDR, CDR2 SFDVKD, per germline. There are 15 residues in the CDR3. Trimming removed 9 bases from V and 0 bases from J, with 15 bases in between. The CDR3 DNA follows: TGTGCCACCGAGGGTCAGGGGGGGAGCACAGATACGCAGTATTTT. Protein sequence: CATEGQGGSTDTQYF.

This clonotype was counted a few times. The chain has TRBV2 and TRBJ2-7; D unclear. The length of the CDR3 is 15 residues. Trimming shortened V by 6 bases and J by 2 bases, and 17 bases separated the two germline ends. CDR1 and CDR2 from the germline V gene are SNHLY and FYNNEI. The CDR3 coding sequence is TGTGCCAGCAGGAATCGTACCCCGAGTCCCTACGAGCAGTACTTC. It translates to CASRNRTPSPYEQYF.

This clonotype was counted many times. The chain couples TRBV25-1 to TRBJ2-5; D unclear. The CDR3 extends over 12 amino acids. Trimming pared 4 bases from V and 3 bases from J, leaving 6 bases between. Germline V gene lookup returns CDR1 MGHDK and CDR2 SYGVNS. The CDR3 nucleotides are TGTGCCAGCAGTGTACCTGAAGAGACCCAGTACTTC. This encodes CASSVPEETQYF.

The chain has TRBV27 and TRBJ1-1; 7 bases map to TRBD1. CDR3 length: 14 amino acids. From germline, CDR1 is MNHEY and CDR2 SMNVEV (reference sequence). V dropped 5 bases and J dropped 3; count of bases not matched to a gene: 6. The CDR3 DNA reads as TGTGCCAGCAGTATAGCAACAGGGGACACTGAAGCTTTCTTT. Translation: CASSIATGDTEAFF.

This clonotype was counted many times. The chain couples TRBV5-1 to TRBJ2-3; the D call may be TRBD1 or TRBD2 (5 bases each). Between the trimmed V and J ends, which lost 4 bases and 3 bases, there was a span of 15 bases. Per germline, CDR1 SGHRS and CDR2 YFSETQ. The CDR3 is 15 residues long. The chain's CDR3 is CASSIEGTGTDTQYF. CDR3 coding DNA: TGCGCCAGCAGCATTGAAGGGACGGGGACAGATACGCAGTATTTT.

This clonotype has only one observation. The CDR3 DNA reads TGTGCCAGCAGCCCGCTTTCAGGCACAGATACGCAGTATTTT. Its translation is CASSPLSGTDTQYF. This sequence joins TRBV27 and TRBJ2-3; D unclear. The ends were cut back, 6 bases at V and 1 base at J, with 11 bases in the middle. CDR1 is MNHEY, CDR2 SMNVEV, per germline (reference sequence). The CDR3 extends over 14 amino acids.

The chain joins TRBV29-1 to TRBJ2-5; the match to TRBD1 covers 7 bases. Germline V gene lookup returns CDR1 SQVTM and CDR2 ANQGSEA. This CDR3 comprises 14 residues. V shed 3 bases and J 3 bases; nucleotides not matched to a gene: 7. CDR3 nucleotides: TGCAGCGTTGACTCTCTAACAGGGGAAGAGACCCAGTACTTC. It encodes CSVDSLTGEETQYF. Together with reference TRBV29-1 and TRBJ2-5, the CDR3 gives the full variable domain: SAVISQKPSRDICQRGTSLTIQCQVDSQVTMMFWYRQQPGQSLTLIATANQGSEATYESGFVIDKFPISRPNLTFSTLTVSNMSPEDSSIYLCSVDSLTGEETQYFGPGTRLLVL.

This clonotype was detected a few times. The V and J genes are TRBV11-1 and TRBJ2-3; D may be TRBD1 (6 bases). V lost 5 bases and J lost 4, with 13 bases in between. Germline CDR1 reads SGHAT; CDR2 reads FQDESV (reference sequence). The CDR3 totals 14 residues. The CDR3 region has the DNA TGTGCCAGCAGCAAGGAACAGGGATCAGATACGCAGTATTTT. Its translation is CASSKEQGSDTQYF.

This clonotype was counted between two and nine times. The chain has TRBV29-1 and TRBJ1-1; a weak D match, TRBD1 (6 bases). Per germline, CDR1 SQVTM and CDR2 ANQGSEA. V gave up 2 bases and J gave up 7 bases, with 11 bases separating them. This CDR3 has 12 residues. CDR3 loop: CSVEMDSDEAFF. CDR3 nucleotide sequence: TGCAGCGTTGAAATGGACAGTGATGAAGCTTTCTTT.